These 3 T cell receptor beta chains were all obtained from the same sample, sequenced in a study of cytomegalovirus exposure and HLA in healthy donors. The study ran its PCR with 60 Vbeta and 13 Jbeta primers. Sequenced by immunoSEQ multiplex PCR; TCRdb stores in-frame clones only, minus some. The sample lists 80,000 to 100,000 clones; approximately 71% were seen once. The sequenced sample was PBMCs. The receptors here all came from a woman aged 18-35 years in good health and CMV-seropositive.

This clone was counted a few times. This chain connects TRBV6-6 to TRBJ1-6, with TRBD1 as a possible D gene (6 bases). Trimming removed 8 bases from V and 7 bases from J, with 21 bases in between. The CDR3 consists of 16 residues. From germline, CDR1 is MNHNY and CDR2 SVGAGI (reference sequence). The CDR3 nucleotides are TGTGCCAGCGTGTCTCAGGGACATCTTCAAAATTCACCCCTCCACTTT. It encodes CASVSQGHLQNSPLHF.

This chain connects TRBV19 to TRBJ2-2, with D uncertain. The CDR3 covers 14 residues. Germline CDR1 and CDR2: LNHDA and SQIVND (reference sequence). Trimming pared 5 bases from V and 8 bases from J, leaving 15 bases between. CDR3 region: CASSPQTGWGELFF. CDR3 coding DNA: TGTGCCAGTAGTCCCCAAACGGGTTGGGGGGAGCTGTTTTTT.

The J gene is TRBJ2-1, the V gene TRBV5-1, with D maybe TRBD2 (5 bases). The V gene's germline CDR1 is SGHRS and CDR2 YFSETQ. V was trimmed by 0 bases and J by 2 bases, leaving 12 bases between them. The length of the CDR3 is 16 residues. The CDR3 protein is CASSLVETTTYNEQFF. DNA for the CDR3: TGCGCCAGCAGCTTGGTCGAGACTACCACCTACAATGAGCAGTTCTTC.